This passage covers 6 T cell receptor beta chains from one sample sequenced in a study of blood T cells in healthy people across ages. A J-beta primer mix and a sample-barcoded 5' primer were used in a second PCR of about 7 to 12 cycles. One entry per CDR3 protein, called by TCRdb with MiXCR from the 5' RACE reads. The data hold roughly 730,000 distinct CDR3 sequences, with about 56% observed a single time. Sample: blood. All receptors come from a man aged 35-49 years in good health.

CDR3 residues: CASSAGAGTNEKLFF. The CDR3 nucleotides read TGTGCCAGCAGCGCGGGGGCGGGCACTAATGAAAAACTGTTTTTT. J is TRBJ1-4 and V is TRBV9; D is possibly TRBD1 (6 bases). This CDR3 is 15 amino acids long. Germline CDR1 and CDR2: SGDLS and YYNGEE. V dropped 3 bases and J dropped 2 bases, with 11 bases sitting between them.

The chain recombines TRBV27 with TRBJ1-5; D might be TRBD1 (6 bases). V was shortened by 2 bases and J by 1 base, with 15 bases between the two germline ends. Germline V lookup: CDR1 MNHEY, CDR2 SMNVEV (reference sequence). There are 17 residues in the CDR3. The CDR3 coding sequence is TGTGCCAGCAGTTTAAGTTCAGGGGCGCTGAGCAATCAGCCCCAGCATTTT. Protein product: CASSLSSGALSNQPQHF.

The chain has TRBV6-1 and TRBJ2-4; a possible D gene is TRBD2 (5 bases). The J call could be wrong; TRBJ2-7 is a better fit for the DNA end. Germline V gene data show CDR1 as MNHNS and CDR2 as SASEGT. The CDR3 has 13 residues. The CDR3 protein is CASSEGETYEQYF. Here the CDR3 DNA reads TGTGCCAGCAGTGAAGGGGAGACCTACGAGCAGTACTTC.

This clonotype occurred many times. The rearrangement uses TRBV20-1 and TRBJ2-5; D could derive from TRBD1 or TRBD2 (5 bases each). The CDR3 consists of 14 residues. The V and J ends lost 1 base and 5 bases respectively, with 14 bases between them. Germline CDR1 and CDR2: DFQATT and SNEGSKA (reference sequence). CDR3 loop: CSARVPGQMETQYF. The CDR3 DNA sequence: TGCAGTGCTAGAGTACCGGGGCAGATGGAGACCCAGTACTTC.

The chain has TRBV12-3 or TRBV12-4 and TRBJ1-5, with 9 bases lining up with TRBD1. The CDR3 has 18 residues. Losses at the gene ends were 0 bases for V and 6 bases for J; bases not matched to a gene: 12. The CDR3 sequence: CASSLAKGTGRDSQPQHF. CDR3 in DNA: TGTGCCAGCAGTTTAGCGAAAGGGACAGGGAGGGATAGTCAGCCCCAGCATTTT.

This chain links TRBV20-1 with TRBJ2-1; TRBD2 matches at 11 bases. The CDR3 runs 16 residues. Germline V CDR1 and CDR2: DFQATT, SNEGSKA (reference sequence). The junction had 6 bases not matched to a gene; V was cut back by 0 bases and J by 5 bases. The CDR3: CSARDPLAGGNNEQFF. The CDR3 DNA follows: TGCAGTGCTAGAGATCCCCTAGCGGGGGGAAACAATGAGCAGTTCTTC.